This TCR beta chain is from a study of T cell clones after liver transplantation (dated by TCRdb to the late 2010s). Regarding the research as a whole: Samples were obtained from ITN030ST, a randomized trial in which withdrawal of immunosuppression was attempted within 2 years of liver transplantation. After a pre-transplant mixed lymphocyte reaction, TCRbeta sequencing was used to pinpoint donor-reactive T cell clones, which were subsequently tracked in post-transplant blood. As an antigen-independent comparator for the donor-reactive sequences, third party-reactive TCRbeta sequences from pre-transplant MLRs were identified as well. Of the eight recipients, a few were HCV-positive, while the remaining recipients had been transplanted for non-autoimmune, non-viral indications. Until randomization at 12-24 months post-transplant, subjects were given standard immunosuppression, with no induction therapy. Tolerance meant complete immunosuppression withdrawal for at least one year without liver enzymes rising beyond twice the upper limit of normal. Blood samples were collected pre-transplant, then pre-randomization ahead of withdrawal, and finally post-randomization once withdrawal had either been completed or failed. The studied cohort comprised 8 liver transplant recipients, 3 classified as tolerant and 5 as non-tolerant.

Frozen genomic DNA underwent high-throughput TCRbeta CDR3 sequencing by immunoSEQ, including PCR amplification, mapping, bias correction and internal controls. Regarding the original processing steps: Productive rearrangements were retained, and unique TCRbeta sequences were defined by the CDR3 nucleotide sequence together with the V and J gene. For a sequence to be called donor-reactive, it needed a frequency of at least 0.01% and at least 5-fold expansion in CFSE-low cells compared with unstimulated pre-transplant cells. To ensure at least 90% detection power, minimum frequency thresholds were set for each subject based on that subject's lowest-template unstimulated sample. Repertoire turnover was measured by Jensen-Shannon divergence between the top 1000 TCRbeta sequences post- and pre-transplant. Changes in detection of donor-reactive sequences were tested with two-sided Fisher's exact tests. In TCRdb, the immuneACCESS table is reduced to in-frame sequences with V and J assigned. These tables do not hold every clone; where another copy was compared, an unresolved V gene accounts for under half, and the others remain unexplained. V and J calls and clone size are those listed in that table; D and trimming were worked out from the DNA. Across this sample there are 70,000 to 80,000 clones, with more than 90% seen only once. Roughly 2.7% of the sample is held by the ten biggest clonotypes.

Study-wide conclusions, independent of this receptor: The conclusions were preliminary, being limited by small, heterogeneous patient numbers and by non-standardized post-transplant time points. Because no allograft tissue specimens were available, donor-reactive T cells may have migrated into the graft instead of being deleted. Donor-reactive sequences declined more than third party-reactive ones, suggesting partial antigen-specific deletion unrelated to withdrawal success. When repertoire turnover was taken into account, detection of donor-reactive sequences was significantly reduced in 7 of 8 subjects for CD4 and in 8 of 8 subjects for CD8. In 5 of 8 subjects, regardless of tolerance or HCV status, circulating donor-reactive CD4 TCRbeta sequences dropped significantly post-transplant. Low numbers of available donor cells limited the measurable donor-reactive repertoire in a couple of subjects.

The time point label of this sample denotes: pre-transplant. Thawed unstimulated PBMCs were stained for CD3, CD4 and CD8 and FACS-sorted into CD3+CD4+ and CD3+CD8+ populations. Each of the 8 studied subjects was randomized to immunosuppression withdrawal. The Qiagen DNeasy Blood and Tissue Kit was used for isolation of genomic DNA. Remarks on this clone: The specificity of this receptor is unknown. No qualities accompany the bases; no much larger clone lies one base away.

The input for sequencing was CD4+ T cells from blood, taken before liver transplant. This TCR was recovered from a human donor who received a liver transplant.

DNA sequence: TGCAGCGTGTTGGGAGAGTACGAGCAGTACTTC. This gives the protein CSVLGEYEQYF. The rearrangement joined TRBV29-1 to TRBJ2-7; a weak D assignment points to TRBD2 (5 bases agree). The germline V gene supplies CDR1 SQVTM and CDR2 ANQGSEA. V was cut back by 6 bases and J by 4 bases, leaving a gap of 10 bases between them. The CDR3, cysteine through phenylalanine, is 11 amino acids long. The entry retains the CDR3 DNA only, 33 bases that are in frame from base 1.